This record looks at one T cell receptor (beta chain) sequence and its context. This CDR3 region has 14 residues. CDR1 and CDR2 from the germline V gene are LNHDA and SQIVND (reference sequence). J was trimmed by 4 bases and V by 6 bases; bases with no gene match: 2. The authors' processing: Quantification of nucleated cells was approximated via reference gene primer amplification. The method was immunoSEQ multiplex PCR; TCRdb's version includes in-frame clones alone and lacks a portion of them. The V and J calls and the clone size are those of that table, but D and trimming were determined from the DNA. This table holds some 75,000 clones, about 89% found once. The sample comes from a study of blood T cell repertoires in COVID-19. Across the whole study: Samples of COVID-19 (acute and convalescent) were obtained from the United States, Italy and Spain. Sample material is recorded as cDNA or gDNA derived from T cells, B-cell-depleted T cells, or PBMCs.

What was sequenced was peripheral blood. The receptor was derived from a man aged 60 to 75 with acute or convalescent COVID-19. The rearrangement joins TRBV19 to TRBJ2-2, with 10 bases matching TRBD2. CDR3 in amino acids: CASRKREGTGELFF. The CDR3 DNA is TGTGCCAGTAGAAAGCGGGAGGGCACCGGGGAGCTGTTTTTT.